Presented here are 9 T cell receptor beta chains from one specimen sequenced in a study of Ad26.COV2.S vaccination and SARS-CoV-2 variants. Measured with immunoSEQ multiplex PCR; TCRdb has only the in-frame clones, and not every one. The table includes more than 400,000 clones, 80% to 95% detected once. Specified treatment: 19 received Ad26.COV2.S at low or high dose, single or two shots; 5 received placebo; per-sample allocation not given. Each sample was drawn 63 days after the first injection (of vaccine or placebo). The input for sequencing was peripheral blood, taken in a trial of Ad26.COV2.S vaccine versus placebo. These TCRs come from a person between 18 and 65 years old who received the Ad26.COV2.S COVID-19 vaccine or a placebo.

This clone occurred once. The chain uses TRBV6-1 and TRBJ2-7; D may be TRBD1 (7 bases). Trimming cost V 2 bases and J 0 bases, with 20 bases left between them. The CDR3 sequence is 18 residues long. The germline gives CDR1 MNHNS, CDR2 SASEGT. The CDR3 region is CASSEPPVTGRSSYEQYF. Here the CDR3 DNA reads TGTGCCAGCAGTGAACCCCCCGTGACAGGGAGGAGCTCCTACGAGCAGTACTTC.

This chain connects TRBV28 to TRBJ2-7; 8 nucleotides line up with TRBD1. After removal of 4 bases from V and 3 bases from J, the junction contained 5 bases not matched to a gene. This CDR3 is built from 14 residues. Germline CDR1 and CDR2: MDHEN and SYDVKM. CDR3 protein: CASSSLDRVYEQYF. CDR3 nucleotide sequence: TGTGCCAGCAGTTCCCTGGACAGGGTCTACGAGCAGTACTTC.

The chain combines TRBV10-3 with TRBJ1-6; 7 bases are a match to TRBD1. The V gene's germline CDR1 is ENHRY and CDR2 SYGVKD. Trimming at V came to 7 bases and at J to 6 bases, leaving 6 bases not matched to a gene. The CDR3 sequence is 14 residues long. CDR3 loop: CAINDGTANSPLHF. The DNA for the CDR3 is TGTGCCATCAACGACGGGACAGCTAATTCACCCCTCCACTTT.

This clone was counted many times. This sequence joins TRBV28 and TRBJ1-5; D is uncertain. The length of the CDR3 is 13 residues. The germline V gene encodes CDR1 MDHEN and CDR2 SYDVKM. The ends were cut back, 6 bases at V and 9 bases at J, with 15 bases in the middle. The CDR3 sequence: CASRKDLLGPQHF. The CDR3 region has the DNA TGTGCCAGCAGGAAGGACCTCCTCGGGCCCCAGCATTTT.

The rearrangement joins TRBV12-5 to TRBJ1-2; no definite D call. Germline-derived CDR1 and CDR2 are LGHNT and FRNRAP. The CDR3 runs 16 residues. Deletions cut 3 bases from V and 0 bases from J, with 14 bases between. The CDR3 coding sequence is TGTGCTAGTGGTTTAGACCGGGATATAACTAACTATGGCTACACCTTC. Translated, it gives CASGLDRDITNYGYTF.

The chain joins TRBV12-3 or TRBV12-4 to TRBJ2-7; D ambiguous. The ends were cut back, 2 bases at V and 6 bases at J, with 11 bases in the middle. This CDR3 is 13 amino acids long. CDR3 residues: CASSLKGEGEQYF. Here the CDR3 DNA reads TGTGCCAGCAGTTTAAAGGGTGAAGGCGAGCAGTACTTC.

The CDR3 sequence: CASSHVREGPNTGELFF. For the CDR3, the DNA is TGCGCCAGCAGCCACGTGAGGGAGGGTCCGAACACCGGGGAGCTGTTTTTT. The chain is built from TRBV4-1 and TRBJ2-2; the match to TRBD2 covers 7 bases. Germline V gene lookup returns CDR1 MGHRA and CDR2 YSYEKL. The CDR3 consists of 17 residues. The V and J ends lost 3 bases and 0 bases, in that order; junction bases with no gene match: 7.

The rearrangement links TRBV12-1 to TRBJ2-3; the table's D call, TRBD1, has no DNA check behind it. TRBV12-1 is tagged as a pseudogene. The CDR3 has 18 residues. The CDR3 sequence: CASSFVGRTSEPLRTQYF. As DNA, the CDR3 is TGTGCCAGCAGCTTTGTGGGCCGGACAAGCGAACCCCTACGTACGCAGTATTTT.

This clone was counted once. The rearrangement uses TRBV19 and TRBJ2-7, with D uncertain. Germline loops: CDR1 LNHDA, CDR2 SQIVND (reference sequence). The CDR3 has 12 residues. V was shortened by 7 bases and J by 6 bases, with 13 bases between the two germline ends. The CDR3 DNA reads TGTGCCAGTAACCAGGTGGGAAGCGAGCAGTACTTC. Its translation: CASNQVGSEQYF.